Here is one T cell receptor (beta chain) with its context. As yet, its antigen is unknown. This entry is derived from a study of Graves' ophthalmopathy and Graves' hyperthyroidism. The wider study: At initial diagnosis, peripheral blood was obtained, and this preceded any treatment.

The CDR3 runs to 15 residues. V was clipped by 5 bases and J by 5 bases, with 16 bases between them. The germline V gene has CDR1 MNHNS and CDR2 SASEGT. Beta-chain TCR CDR3 regions were amplified from RNA transcripts. HTBI-primed RT-PCR formed the first round, and a multiplex PCR formed the second. TCRdb passed the multiplex PCR reads through MiXCR, listing each CDR3 protein once. The data contain roughly 160,000 distinct CDR3 sequences, around two fifths of them singletons. General study findings and limits: Among expanded thyroid clonotypes above 0.001 frequency, most also occurred in blood.

If patients had other autoimmune diseases, uncontrolled infections, pregnancy or lactation, they were excluded. The V and J genes are TRBV6-1 and TRBJ1-5, with D maybe TRBD1 (6 bases). The sequencing sample was made of peripheral blood. This clonotype originated in a man between 25 and 39 years old with Graves' ophthalmopathy. The CDR3 DNA reads TGTGCCAGCAGTACGATGGGCAGGGGACATCAGCCCCAGCATTTT. This translates into CASSTMGRGHQPQHF.